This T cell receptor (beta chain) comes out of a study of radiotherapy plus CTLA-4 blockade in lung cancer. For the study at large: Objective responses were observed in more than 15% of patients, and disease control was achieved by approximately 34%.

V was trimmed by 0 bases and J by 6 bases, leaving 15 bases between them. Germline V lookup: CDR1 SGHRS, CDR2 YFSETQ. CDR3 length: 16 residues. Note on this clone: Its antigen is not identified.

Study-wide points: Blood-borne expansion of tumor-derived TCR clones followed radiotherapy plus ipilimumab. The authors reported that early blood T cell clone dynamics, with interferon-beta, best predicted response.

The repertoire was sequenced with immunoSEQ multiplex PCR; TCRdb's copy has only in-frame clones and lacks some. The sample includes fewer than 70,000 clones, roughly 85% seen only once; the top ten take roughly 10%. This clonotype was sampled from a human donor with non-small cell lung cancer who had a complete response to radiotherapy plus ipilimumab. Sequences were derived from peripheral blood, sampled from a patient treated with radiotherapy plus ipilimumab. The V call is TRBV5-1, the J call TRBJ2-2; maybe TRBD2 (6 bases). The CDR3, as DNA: TGCGCCAGCAGCTTGGCCGGCCAGGGAGGCGCCGGGGAGCTGTTTTTT. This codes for CASSLAGQGGAGELFF.